A selection of T cell receptor beta chains follows, all from one sample in a study of Ad26.COV2.S vaccination and SARS-CoV-2 variants. Some clones are missing from TCRdb's copy, which holds only in-frame ones; the method was immunoSEQ multiplex PCR. Of 360,000 or so clones in the sample, more than 75% were seen once. This material consisted of peripheral blood, taken in a trial of Ad26.COV2.S vaccine versus placebo. The receptors shown here come from a person between 18 and 60 years old who received the Ad26.COV2.S COVID-19 vaccine or a placebo. The CDR3 runs from the conserved cysteine through the conserved F or W. Fields, in order: V gene, J gene, D gene, CDR3 protein. The D gene is left open where the match is weak.

TRBV5-1,TRBJ2-4,TRBD1,CASSLDNPGQGARAKNIQYF
TRBV6-6,TRBJ1-5,TRBD1,CAIRTGTEYSNQPQHF
TRBV7-2,TRBJ2-7,NA,CASSLYNREGREQYF
TRBV27,TRBJ1-5,NA,CASSSTVYSNQPQHF
TRBV13,TRBJ2-7,NA,CASSATGLYSYEQYF
TRBV6-2/TRBV6-3,TRBJ1-5,NA,CASSRGVTGQPQHF
TRBV12-3/TRBV12-4,TRBJ1-2,NA,CASSLYGYTF
TRBV18,TRBJ1-2,NA,CASSTSHRDNYGYTF
TRBV6-5,TRBJ2-1,NA,CASTAPGGNEQFF
TRBV7-8,TRBJ1-2,TRBD1,CASSFNSVGGVYGYTF
TRBV4-1,TRBJ1-1,NA,CASSPEVRTEAFF
TRBV27,TRBJ2-3,NA,CASSPNTDTQYF
TRBV30,TRBJ2-4,NA,CAWRGPGDIQYF
TRBV4-2,TRBJ1-6,NA,CASSQDGKGSPLHF
TRBV18,TRBJ1-5,TRBD1,CASSPPGEGAQPQHF
TRBV30,TRBJ2-3,TRBD1,CAWTTGVGTDTQYF